The rows below give T cell receptor beta chains drawn from one sample of a study of identical twins. TCRdb itself ran the 5' RACE reads through MiXCR, one entry per CDR3 protein. Of some 250,000 distinct CDR3 sequences listed, roughly 12% are singletons. The same specimen was also included in a second study, on yellow fever vaccine responses in identical twins.

Sample: memory (CD45RO+) T cells sorted from blood. These receptors were taken from a woman younger than 30 in good health. The CDR3 runs from the conserved cysteine through the conserved F or W. The D gene is left open where the match is weak. The size field is filled for only some rows; it gives once, few, many or a size class.

V,J,D,size,CDR3,DNA
TRBV28,TRBJ2-3,TRBD1,few,CASSSQGDRGTDTQYF,TGTGCCAGCAGTTCCCAGGGAGACAGGGGAACAGATACGCAGTATTTT
TRBV6-1,TRBJ2-3,TRBD2,few,CASSEQAGGYTDTQYF,TGTGCCAGCAGTGAACAAGCGGGGGGATACACAGATACGCAGTATTTT
TRBV3-1,TRBJ2-7,TRBD2,NA,CASSRVFSGGNEQYF,TGTGCCAGCAGCCGAGTCTTTAGCGGGGGAAACGAGCAGTACTTC
TRBV5-1,TRBJ2-1,TRBD2,NA,CASSLAGGSVNEQFF,TGCGCCAGCAGCCTAGCGGGAGGGTCGGTCAATGAGCAGTTCTTC
TRBV29-1,TRBJ2-7,NA,many,CSVDDSAYEQYF,TGCAGCGTCGATGACAGCGCCTACGAGCAGTACTTC
TRBV12-3/TRBV12-4,TRBJ2-2,TRBD1,many,CASSDLDRITGELFF,TGTGCCAGCAGCGACTTGGACAGGATCACCGGGGAGCTGTTTTTT
TRBV5-6,TRBJ2-3,NA,NA,CASSFGAETTDTQYF,TGTGCCAGCAGCTTTGGGGCAGAAACCACAGATACGCAGTATTTT
TRBV7-7,TRBJ2-1,NA,few,CASSRIRTGMGSSGDNEQFF,TGTGCTAGCAGCCGGATAAGGACAGGGATGGGGTCTAGCGGGGACAATGAGCAGTTCTTC
TRBV7-9,TRBJ1-5,NA,many,CASSPPGPTNQPQHF,TGTGCCAGCAGCCCCCCGGGACCTACTAATCAGCCCCAGCATTTT
TRBV20-1,TRBJ1-6,NA,NA,CSAREQGDSPLHF,TGCAGTGCTAGAGAGCAGGGCGATTCACCCCTCCACTTT
TRBV20-1,TRBJ2-7,NA,many,CSARKGMHEQYF,TGCAGTGCTAGGAAGGGGATGCACGAGCAGTACTTC
TRBV30,TRBJ1-5,NA,NA,CAWTGGPNQPQHF,TGTGCCTGGACGGGGGGGCCGAATCAGCCCCAGCATTTT
TRBV3-1,TRBJ2-1,TRBD2,few,CASSQVLPSGLYNEQFF,TGTGCCAGCAGCCAAGTTCTGCCTAGCGGGTTGTACAATGAGCAGTTCTTC
TRBV7-8,TRBJ1-4,TRBD1,few,CASSLSGQGNEKLFF,TGTGCCAGCAGCTTGAGTGGACAGGGTAATGAAAAACTGTTTTTT
TRBV6-1,TRBJ2-3,NA,few,CASSETYPDTQYF,TGTGCCAGCAGTGAAACGTATCCAGATACGCAGTATTTT
TRBV29-1,TRBJ2-1,NA,NA,CSGWSNEQFF,TGCAGCGGCTGGAGCAATGAGCAGTTCTTC
TRBV5-6,TRBJ2-6,NA,NA,CASSLEGRGRTGANVLTF,TGTGCCAGCAGCTTGGAGGGTAGGGGCCGGACTGGGGCCAACGTCCTGACTTTC
TRBV7-9,TRBJ1-4,NA,many,CASSFGDPTNEKLFF,TGTGCCAGCAGCTTTGGGGACCCAACTAATGAAAAACTGTTTTTT
TRBV11-2,TRBJ2-3,TRBD2,NA,CASRGGGLARTTDTQYF,TGTGCCAGCAGAGGGGGGGGACTAGCGAGAACCACAGATACGCAGTATTTT
TRBV18,TRBJ2-2,TRBD2,many,CASSPPSSAGVTGELFF,TGTGCCAGCTCACCACCGTCCTCAGCGGGGGTCACCGGGGAGCTGTTTTTT
TRBV7-8,TRBJ2-7,NA,NA,CASSLAPGARYEQYF,TGTGCCAGCAGCTTAGCCCCGGGGGCGCGGTACGAGCAGTACTTC
TRBV4-3,TRBJ2-7,NA,many,CASSRWQGDTYEQYF,TGCGCCAGCAGTCGTTGGCAGGGAGATACCTACGAGCAGTACTTC
TRBV11-2,TRBJ2-3,NA,few,CASSLDIDYSDTQYF,TGTGCCAGCAGCTTAGATATCGACTATTCAGATACGCAGTATTTT
TRBV14,TRBJ2-7,NA,NA,CASSQDLPGRTPYEQYF,TGTGCCAGCAGCCAAGATCTCCCCGGTAGGACCCCCTACGAGCAGTACTTC
TRBV28,TRBJ2-1,TRBD2,NA,CASSPSGGKVEQFF,TGTGCCAGCAGTCCCAGCGGGGGCAAGGTGGAGCAGTTCTTC
TRBV6-2/TRBV6-3,TRBJ2-1,TRBD2,NA,CATGTSGYNEQFF,TGTGCCACCGGGACTAGCGGCTACAATGAGCAGTTCTTC
TRBV18,TRBJ1-1,TRBD1,NA,CASSLRTGENTEAFF,TGTGCCAGCTCTCTAAGGACAGGAGAGAACACTGAAGCTTTCTTT
TRBV5-6,TRBJ2-3,NA,NA,CASSFGDPRADTQYF,TGTGCCAGCAGCTTCGGGGACCCACGCGCAGATACGCAGTATTTT
TRBV7-2,TRBJ1-1,TRBD1,few,CASSSGQGQVMNTEAFF,TGTGCCAGCAGCAGCGGACAGGGCCAAGTCATGAACACTGAAGCTTTCTTT
TRBV9,TRBJ2-2,NA,many,CASSVSPNTGELFF,TGTGCCAGCAGCGTAAGTCCGAACACCGGGGAGCTGTTTTTT
TRBV3-1,TRBJ2-7,NA,many,CASSQQVYEQYF,TGTGCCAGCAGCCAACAGGTTTACGAGCAGTACTTC
TRBV7-2,TRBJ2-2,NA,NA,CASSLGGAQNTGELFF,TGTGCCAGCAGCTTGGGGGGGGCTCAAAACACCGGGGAGCTGTTTTTT
TRBV3-1,TRBJ2-1,TRBD2,many,CASSQVKRGTTKFF,TGTGCCAGCAGCCAAGTGAAGCGGGGGACCACTAAGTTCTTC
TRBV5-1,TRBJ2-2,NA,NA,CASSIATGPNTGELFF,TGCGCCAGCAGCATTGCAACAGGGCCGAACACCGGGGAGCTGTTTTTT
TRBV7-9,TRBJ1-2,NA,many,CASSLMGGNYGYTF,TGTGCCAGCAGCTTAATGGGGGGCAACTATGGCTACACCTTC
TRBV4-1,TRBJ2-3,NA,many,CASSQADIVSSTDTQYF,TGCGCCAGCAGCCAAGCCGATATAGTATCGAGCACAGATACGCAGTATTTT
TRBV7-2,TRBJ2-5,NA,many,CASSLDSQGGLETQYF,TGTGCCAGCAGCTTAGATTCCCAGGGAGGCCTAGAGACCCAGTACTTC
TRBV5-1,TRBJ1-2,NA,NA,CASSLGQAANYGYTF,TGCGCCAGCAGCTTGGGACAGGCAGCTAACTATGGCTACACCTTC
TRBV11-2,TRBJ2-7,NA,many,CASNIGPEQYF,TGTGCCAGCAACATAGGTCCCGAGCAGTACTTC
TRBV6-1,TRBJ2-2,NA,many,CASSEADTGELFF,TGTGCCAGCAGTGAAGCGGACACCGGGGAGCTGTTTTTT
TRBV27,TRBJ1-1,NA,NA,CASSMGLSINEAFF,TGTGCCAGCAGTATGGGACTGAGTATAAATGAAGCTTTCTTT
TRBV10-3,TRBJ2-5,NA,few,CAISTTGIQETQYF,TGTGCCATCAGCACGACCGGGATTCAAGAGACCCAGTACTTC
TRBV15,TRBJ2-3,TRBD2,few,CATSTGTSVNTQYF,TGTGCCACCAGCACAGGGACTAGCGTGAATACGCAGTATTTT
TRBV3-1,TRBJ2-5,NA,NA,CASSRQVIQETQYF,TGTGCCAGCAGCCGACAGGTAATACAAGAGACCCAGTACTTC
TRBV20-1,TRBJ2-3,TRBD1,NA,CSARAGDRGLLAQYF,TGCAGTGCTCGGGCTGGGGACAGGGGCCTACTAGCGCAGTATTTT
TRBV3-1,TRBJ2-7,NA,few,CASSQDFEGSKEQYF,TGTGCCAGCAGCCAAGATTTCGAAGGGAGTAAAGAGCAGTACTTC
TRBV20-1,TRBJ1-5,TRBD1,many,CSVRTGAGSQPQHF,TGCAGTGTTCGGACAGGGGCTGGTAGTCAGCCCCAGCATTTT
TRBV3-1,TRBJ2-7,NA,many,CASSQGLPTHEQYF,TGTGCCAGCAGCCAAGGACTCCCCACCCACGAGCAGTACTTC
TRBV11-1,TRBJ2-7,TRBD1,NA,CASRLDRVAYEQYF,TGTGCCAGCAGACTGGACAGGGTCGCCTACGAGCAGTACTTC
TRBV28,TRBJ2-2,NA,NA,CASSLNPGHLTGELFF,TGTGCCAGCAGTTTAAACCCGGGACACTTAACCGGGGAGCTGTTTTTT
TRBV5-1,TRBJ2-3,NA,few,CASRPYEGWDTQYF,TGCGCCAGCAGACCTTATGAGGGTTGGGATACGCAGTATTTT
TRBV2,TRBJ2-1,TRBD2,once,CASSSSGGNEQFF,TGTGCCAGCAGCTCTAGCGGGGGGAATGAGCAGTTCTTC